The present T cell receptor beta chain was sequenced within a study of molecular identifiers for immune sequencing clone quantification (dated by TCRdb to the late 2010s). Context from the whole study: For a replicate experiment, the RNA from either approximately 20,000 or 100,000 naive CD8 T cells was divided into five aliquots, and four of those aliquots went on to sequencing. This methods study used CD8 T cells to benchmark TCR RNA copy counting and molecular-identifier clustering-based TCR repertoire sequencing (MIDCIRS). Results and caveats for the whole study, not just this receptor: When barcode sub-clustering was not used, chimeric consensus sequences inflated TCR diversity, with chimeras reaching as high as 47%. Modeling estimated 3 to 3.5 recovered TCR RNA copies per cell, compared with about 10 by digital PCR, which implies around 30% capture efficiency. A single cell's worth of spiked-in Jurkat TCR RNA was reported detectable even among approximately 930,000 naive CD8 T cells. In CMV-specific effector cells, clones with more than 20 RNA copies accounted for over 98% of molecules, whereas in naive cells such clones accounted for under 1%. Spiked-in Jurkat TCR RNA (about ten copies' worth), which is not part of the donor repertoire, was contained in the naive libraries. Identical TCR molecules sharing a barcode could cause highly expanded clone sizes to be underestimated.

This clonotype turned up a few times. The target of this receptor is not known. Per-base qualities were not stored, and no clone one base away is much larger. Libraries were prepared through PCR. Sequencing was carried out with a NextSeq 500. Bulk TCR libraries were generated as previously described, with the TCR primers listed in Table S5 used. Purification of total RNA was performed with the Qiagen AllPrep DNA/RNA kit. Before analysis, reads from multiple sequencing runs of the same library were pooled. Per the original workflow: Reads were retained only if the reads had an exact TCR constant sequence, and the retained reads were trimmed to 150 nt and grouped according to their 12-nt molecular barcodes. Reads in each barcode group were sub-clustered using a 15% Levenshtein threshold, and a quality-weighted consensus sequence was built for each RNA molecule. Non-functional sequences were removed, as were lower-count sequences one edit away from another. Barcode sub-clusters with fewer than 20% of the maximum read count were removed, based on fitting two negative binomial distributions. TCRdb reprocessed the public reads (quality trimming at Q25 with fastp, clone calling with MiXCR) and kept in-frame beta chains. Here each entry gathers all rows of one CDR3 protein and keeps the most common genes and DNA. The V and J calls reflect TCRdb's pipeline rather than the authors' work. The sample table lists roughly 630,000 distinct CDR3 sequences, approximately 24% of them with a count of one. The biggest ten clones account for around 0.78% of the sample.

Germline trimming: 6 bases from V, 4 bases from J; junction bases outside gene matches: 3. CDR1 and CDR2 are read off the germline V gene as MGHRA and YSYEKL. From the cysteine up to the phenylalanine, the CDR3 has a length of 13 residues. The entry retains the CDR3 DNA only, 39 bases that are in frame from base 1. Naive CD8 T cell libraries were made from roughly 20,000 to 1,000,000 sorted cells using 10%, 30% or 50% of purified RNA. On a BD FACSAria II, naive CD8 T cells were FACS-sorted as CD8+CD4-CCR7+CD45RA+ and collected into RLT Plus buffer. To test detection sensitivity, Jurkat RNA equal to about nine TCR copies was added to samples of roughly 18,000-1,100,000 naive CD8 T cells. Enrichment of CD8 T cells was done with RosetteSep CD8+ T Cell Enrichment Cocktail plus Ficoll-Paque, and ACK red cell lysis came afterward.

The chain couples TRBV4-1 to TRBJ2-7; TRBD1 matches 10 bases in the middle. The origin of this receptor is a human donor in good health. Some libraries in this study had Jurkat cell RNA spiked in. The specimen sequenced was naive CD8+ T cells from blood, with Jurkat cell RNA spiked in. Taken with the paper, the label for cell subset or site translates to: FACS-sorted CD8+CD4-CCR7+CD45RA+ naive T cells. CDR3 region: CASRLDRGYEQYF. The DNA sequence is given as TGCGCCAGCAGACTGGACAGGGGGTACGAGCAGTACTTC.